The entry that follows covers one TCR beta chain sequence. No antigen is known for it. The sample carries other DNA sequences with the same CDR3. Trimming shortened V by 0 bases and J by 0 bases, and 1 base separated the two germline ends. CDR3 length equals 13 residues. Germline CDR1 is ENHRY and CDR2 is SYGVKD. This specimen comes from a study of shared clonotypes between healthy human individuals. Study-level results: Non-shared clonotypes were found to have lower generation probabilities than the clonotypes that were shared by all four of the sorted-subset donors. The diversity represented, both genetic and in exposure history, was limited by few donors.

It was CD45RO-negative cells, positively selected for CCR7, that made up naive CD8 cells, with terminally differentiated effector memory CD45RA+ cells excluded. Every one of the donors was a Caucasian adult that lived in Nashville, Tennessee. Assay: immunoSEQ multiplex PCR; the TCRdb copy retains only in-frame clones and omits some. The table includes hundreds of thousands of clones, more than 85% detected once. This clonotype was obtained from a man between 25 and 39 years old in good health. The gene calls are TRBV10-3 and TRBJ2-3; D ambiguous. Sequenced sample: naive CD8+ T cells sorted from blood. CDR3 sequence (DNA): TGTGCCATCAGTGAGTCAAGCACAGATACGCAGTATTTT. The encoded protein is CAISESSTDTQYF.